These 17 T cell receptor beta chains share one sample of origin, sequenced in a study of T cells in Graves' hyperthyroidism and ophthalmopathy. Authors of the study amplified TCR beta CDR3 regions from RNA transcripts. The HTBI primer set drove a first-round RT-PCR of the TCR CDR3. TCRdb itself ran the multiplex PCR reads through MiXCR, one entry per CDR3 protein. This sample has some 560,000 distinct CDR3 sequences, with 13% to 15% found just once. Source material: blood. The source of these receptors is a woman in her thirties or forties with Graves' hyperthyroidism.

This clonotype occurred many times. The rearrangement joins TRBV28 to TRBJ1-1; D is ambiguous. CDR1 is MDHEN and CDR2 is SYDVKM in the germline V gene. V lost 8 bases and J lost 3, with 16 bases in between. CDR3 length: 14 residues. CDR3 DNA sequence: TGTGCCAGCTCGTCCCCGGATTTAGACACTGAAGCTTTCTTT. Its protein product is CASSSPDLDTEAFF.

This clonotype was seen ten or more times. The chain links TRBV30 to TRBJ1-5; D gene uncertain. In germline, CDR1 is GTSNPN, CDR2 SVGIG (reference sequence). This CDR3 has 14 amino acids. V lost 2 bases to trimming and J lost 2 bases, with 10 bases between them. The CDR3 sequence is CAWSREVGNQPQHF. CDR3 DNA sequence: TGTGCCTGGAGTAGGGAAGTGGGCAATCAGCCCCAGCATTTT.

With respect to this clonotype: At one end the junction does not follow the germline gene, possibly because of a read error. The gene calls are TRBV6-2 or TRBV6-3 and TRBJ2-1; D is perhaps TRBD2 (6 bases). In germline, CDR1 is MNHEY, CDR2 SVGEGT. The CDR3 sequence is 13 residues long. The CDR3 here is CASSPLSGNVQFF. The CDR3 DNA follows: TGTGCCAGCAGCCCCCTTAGCGGCAATGTGCAGTTCTTC.

This clonotype turned up a few times. The V gene is TRBV28, the J gene TRBJ1-4; 8 bases fit TRBD1. V trimming: 6 bases; J trimming: 0 bases; junction bases outside the gene matches: 6. This CDR3 is built from 16 residues. Germline assignment: CDR1 MDHEN and CDR2 SYDVKM. Here the CDR3 reads CASRLDRAATNEKLFF. In DNA form, the CDR3 reads TGTGCCAGCAGATTGGACAGGGCAGCAACTAATGAAAAACTGTTTTTT.

The V call is TRBV28, the J call TRBJ2-1, with 9 bases matching TRBD2. Germline V CDR1 and CDR2: MDHEN, SYDVKM. Germline trimming cut 7 bases from V and 6 bases from J; bases unmatched to any gene: 10. The CDR3 covers 15 residues. CDR3 protein: CASTRGGRVGNEQFF. The CDR3 coding sequence is TGTGCCAGCACCCGGGGCGGGAGGGTGGGCAATGAGCAGTTCTTC.

A note on this clonotype: Given a much more abundant clone one base away, this may be a read error. This chain joins TRBV3-1 and TRBJ1-3; D is ambiguous. The germline CDR1 and CDR2 sequences are LGHDT and YNNKEL (reference sequence). The germline V and J ends were trimmed by 1 base and 0 bases, with 7 bases remaining between them. The CDR3 contains 15 residues. In nucleotides, the CDR3 is TGTGCCAGCAGCCAAGGCGCCTACTCTGGAAACACCATATATTTT. This gives the protein CASSQGAYSGNTIYF. Combining the CDR3 with reference TRBV3-1 and TRBJ1-3 gives the whole variable domain DTAVSQTPKYLVTQMGNDKSIKCEQNLGHDTMYWYKQDSKKFLKIMFSYNNKELIINETVPNRFSPKSPDKAHLNLHINSLELGDSAVYFCASSQGAYSGNTIYFGEGSWLTVV.

The V call is TRBV24-1, the J call TRBJ2-6, with D perhaps TRBD1 (5 bases). Germline-derived CDR1 and CDR2 are KGHDR and SFDVKD. CDR3 length: 16 amino acids. V was cut by 5 bases and J by 1 base, with 11 bases left in between. The CDR3 region has the DNA TGTGCCACCAGTGCTGGACAACTGTCTGGGGCCAACGTCCTGACTTTC. It specifies CATSAGQLSGANVLTF.

This clonotype was detected once. V is TRBV6-1 and J is TRBJ2-3, with TRBD2 as a possible D gene (5 bases). The CDR3 runs to 15 residues. Germline CDR1 reads MNHNS; CDR2 reads SASEGT. V was trimmed by 5 bases and J by 5 bases, leaving 17 bases between them. CDR3 protein: CASSPPRVAIDTQYF. The CDR3 nucleotides are TGTGCCAGCAGTCCCCCTCGGGTAGCGATAGATACGCAGTATTTT.

This clonotype was counted a few times. The rearrangement uses TRBV18 and TRBJ2-2, with 9 bases identical to TRBD2. From germline, CDR1 is KGHSH and CDR2 LQKENI. The trim removed 2 bases at V and 0 bases at J, leaving 7 bases unmatched. The length of the CDR3 is 18 residues. The CDR3 DNA follows: TGTGCCAGCTCACCAATAGTAGGACTAGCGCCGAACACCGGGGAGCTGTTTTTT. Translation gives CASSPIVGLAPNTGELFF.

V and J are TRBV20-1 and TRBJ2-7; 8 bases map to TRBD2. The V and J ends lost 0 bases and 1 base, in that order; junction bases with no gene match: 11. The germline CDR1 and CDR2 sequences are DFQATT and SNEGSKA (reference sequence). The CDR3 runs to 17 residues. CDR3 in DNA: TGCAGTGCTAGAGATGTGGCGGGAGGCCGATCTTCCTACGAGCAGTACTTC. Translation gives CSARDVAGGRSSYEQYF.

There are many counts of this clonotype. The genes are TRBV20-1 and TRBJ2-3, with TRBD2 identical over 11 bases. In germline, CDR1 is DFQATT, CDR2 SNEGSKA (reference sequence). The J segment lost 7 bases and the V segment lost 0 bases, leaving 12 bases of the junction unmatched. The CDR3 loop spans 17 amino acids. CDR3 sequence (DNA): TGCAGTGCTAGAGATAAGGGTACTAGCGGGAGATTATATACGCAGTATTTT. Translation: CSARDKGTSGRLYTQYF.

The chain employs TRBV9 and TRBJ2-2, with TRBD1 identical over 7 bases. With V trimmed by 0 bases and J by 3 bases, 5 bases remained unmatched. CDR1 is SGDLS, CDR2 YYNGEE, per germline. The CDR3 covers 16 residues. The DNA for the CDR3 is TGTGCCAGCAGCGTAGGACGGGACAGTTACACCGGGGAGCTGTTTTTT. Its translation: CASSVGRDSYTGELFF. Drawing the rest from reference TRBV9 and TRBJ2-2, the complete variable domain is DSGVTQTPKHLITATGQRVTLRCSPRSGDLSVYWYQQSLDQGLQFLIQYYNGEERAKGNILERFSAQQFPDLHSELNLSSLELGDSALYFCASSVGRDSYTGELFFGEGSRLTVL.

This clonotype has at least ten counts. V is TRBV5-5 and J is TRBJ1-2; D call uncertain. V lost 2 bases, J lost 3 bases, and 20 bases lay in between. CDR3 length: 17 amino acids. The germline gives CDR1 SGHKS, CDR2 YYEKEE (reference sequence). This CDR3 reads CASSFSVGGSVYYGYTF. The CDR3 bases are TGTGCCAGCAGCTTTTCCGTTGGCGGGAGCGTATACTATGGCTACACCTTC. The whole variable domain, filled in from reference TRBV5-5 and TRBJ1-2, reads DAGVTQSPTHLIKTRGQQVTLRCSPISGHKSVSWYQQVLGQGPQFIFQYYEKEERGRGNFPDRFSARQFPNYSSELNVNALLLGDSALYLCASSFSVGGSVYYGYTFGSGTRLTVV.

This clonotype has a count of ten or more. This chain links TRBV5-1 with TRBJ2-7, with TRBD1 matching over 9 bases. The V and J ends lost 3 bases and 0 bases, in that order; junction bases with no gene match: 4. CDR1 is SGHRS and CDR2 is YFSETQ in the germline V gene. The CDR3 runs to 15 residues. Written as DNA, the CDR3 is TGCGCCAGCAGCTCCGGGACAGGGATCTCCTACGAGCAGTACTTC. This codes for CASSSGTGISYEQYF.

The table lists this clonotype with a few counts. Germline and junction disagree at one end, which may indicate a read error. The J gene is TRBJ2-1, the V gene TRBV7-2, with D tentatively TRBD1 (5 bases). CDR3 length equals 15 residues. In germline, CDR1 is SGHTA, CDR2 FQGNSA. The CDR3 reads CASRLGGAGGNEQFF. The CDR3 DNA follows: TGTGCCAGCAGATTAGGTGGGGCTGGTGGGAATGAGCAGTTCTTC.

This clonotype has a count of ten or more. The chain links TRBV7-3 to TRBJ2-1; 15 nucleotides line up with TRBD2. Germline trimming cut 4 bases from V and 8 bases from J; bases unmatched to any gene: 12. Germline V gene lookup returns CDR1 SGHTA and CDR2 FQGTGA. The length of the CDR3 is 18 residues. The CDR3 loop is CASSSSTGTSGRSYEQFF. CDR3 nucleotides: TGTGCCAGCAGCTCCTCCACCGGGACTAGCGGGAGGAGCTATGAGCAGTTCTTC.

This rearrangement joins TRBV4-1 to TRBJ2-2, with D perhaps TRBD1 or TRBD2 (6 bases each). Between the trimmed V and J ends, which lost 1 base and 7 bases, there was a span of 10 bases. Germline V gene sequence: CDR1 MGHRA, CDR2 YSYEKL. CDR3 length equals 14 residues. Written as DNA, the CDR3 is TGCGCCAGCAGCCAAGTGGGGGGCGACGGGGAGCTGTTTTTT. It specifies CASSQVGGDGELFF.